The clone carrying this T cell receptor (beta chain) was counted between two and nine times. As yet, its antigen is unknown. Graves' hyperthyroidism without ophthalmopathy progression within 18 months was termed stable. The study enrolled patients aged 18 to 65 with newly diagnosed hyperthyroidism of under 2 months' duration. The sample is drawn from a study of T cells in Graves' hyperthyroidism and ophthalmopathy. Study results and caveats: Ophthalmopathy was told apart from stable hyperthyroidism by a 13 V-J model.

RNA transcripts yielded amplified TCR beta CDR3 regions. HTBI primers were employed in a first-round RT-PCR of the TCR CDR3. TCRdb called the multiplex PCR reads again in MiXCR, with one record for every CDR3 protein. The sample holds roughly 740,000 distinct CDR3 sequences; 16% are singletons and the top ten take around 8%. CDR1 is MGHDK and CDR2 is SYGVNS in the germline V gene. The CDR3 extends over 14 amino acids. Losses at the gene ends were 4 bases for V and 4 bases for J; bases not matched to a gene: 2. This chain links TRBV25-1 with TRBJ1-5; 9 positions match TRBD1. This clonotype was obtained from a man younger than 35 with Graves' hyperthyroidism. The sample consisted of blood. This chain's CDR3 is CASSAQGANQPQHF. The CDR3 bases are TGTGCCAGCAGTGCACAGGGGGCGAATCAGCCCCAGCATTTT.